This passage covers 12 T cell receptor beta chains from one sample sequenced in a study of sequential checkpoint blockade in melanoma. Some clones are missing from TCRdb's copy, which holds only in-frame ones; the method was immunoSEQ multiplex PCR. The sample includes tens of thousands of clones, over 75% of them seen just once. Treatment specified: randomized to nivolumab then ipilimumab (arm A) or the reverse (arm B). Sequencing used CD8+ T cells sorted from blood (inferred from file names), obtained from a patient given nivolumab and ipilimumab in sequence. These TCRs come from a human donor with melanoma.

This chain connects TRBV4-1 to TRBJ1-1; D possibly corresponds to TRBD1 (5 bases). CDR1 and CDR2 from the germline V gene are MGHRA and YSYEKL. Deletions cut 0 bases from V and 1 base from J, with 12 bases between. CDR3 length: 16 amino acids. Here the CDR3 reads CASSQDSGGSNTEAFF. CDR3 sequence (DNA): TGCGCCAGCAGCCAAGATTCGGGGGGGTCGAACACTGAAGCTTTCTTT.

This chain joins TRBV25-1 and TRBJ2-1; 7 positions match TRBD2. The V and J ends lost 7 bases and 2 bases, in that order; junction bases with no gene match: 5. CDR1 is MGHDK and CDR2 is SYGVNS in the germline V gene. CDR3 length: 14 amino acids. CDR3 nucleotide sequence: TGTGCCAGCATACGCGGGAGCCCCTACAATGAGCAGTTCTTC. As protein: CASIRGSPYNEQFF.

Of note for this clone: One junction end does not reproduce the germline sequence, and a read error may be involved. CDR3: CASGFGDSYHYGYTF. The CDR3 coding sequence is TGTGCCAGCGGTTTTGGGGACAGCTACCACTATGGCTACACCTTC. J is TRBJ1-2 and V is TRBV28; 7 nucleotides match TRBD1. CDR3 length: 15 amino acids. Germline lookup yields CDR1 MDHEN and CDR2 SYDVKM.

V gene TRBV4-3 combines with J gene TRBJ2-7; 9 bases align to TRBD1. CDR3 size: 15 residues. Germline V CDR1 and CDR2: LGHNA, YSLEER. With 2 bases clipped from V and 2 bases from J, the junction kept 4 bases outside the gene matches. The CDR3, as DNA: TGCGCCAGCAGCCAAACGGACAGGGGACCCTACGAGCAGTACTTC. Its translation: CASSQTDRGPYEQYF.

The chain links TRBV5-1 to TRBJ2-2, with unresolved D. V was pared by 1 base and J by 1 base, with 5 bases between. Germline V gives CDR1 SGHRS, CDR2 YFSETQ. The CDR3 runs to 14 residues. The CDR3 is CASSLFQNTGELFF. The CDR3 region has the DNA TGCGCCAGCAGCTTGTTTCAGAACACCGGGGAGCTGTTTTTT.

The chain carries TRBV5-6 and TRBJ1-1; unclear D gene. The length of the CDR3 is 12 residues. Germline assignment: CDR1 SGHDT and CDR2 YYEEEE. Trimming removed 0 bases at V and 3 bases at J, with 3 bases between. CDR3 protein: CASSLGDTEAFF. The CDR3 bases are TGTGCCAGCAGCTTGGGAGACACTGAAGCTTTCTTT.

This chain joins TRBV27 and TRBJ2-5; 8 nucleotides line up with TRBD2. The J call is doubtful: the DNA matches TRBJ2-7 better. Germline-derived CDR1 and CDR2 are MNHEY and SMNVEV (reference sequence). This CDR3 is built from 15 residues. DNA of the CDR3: TGTGCCAGCAGTTTAGAGGCGGGGGGCTTCTACGAGCAGTACTTC. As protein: CASSLEAGGFYEQYF.

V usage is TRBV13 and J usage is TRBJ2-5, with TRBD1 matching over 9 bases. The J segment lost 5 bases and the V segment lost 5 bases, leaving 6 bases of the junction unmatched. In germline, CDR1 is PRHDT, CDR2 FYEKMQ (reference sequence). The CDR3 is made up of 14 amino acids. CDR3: CASSRDRVIETQYF. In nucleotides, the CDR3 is TGTGCCAGCAGCCGGGACAGGGTAATCGAGACCCAGTACTTC.

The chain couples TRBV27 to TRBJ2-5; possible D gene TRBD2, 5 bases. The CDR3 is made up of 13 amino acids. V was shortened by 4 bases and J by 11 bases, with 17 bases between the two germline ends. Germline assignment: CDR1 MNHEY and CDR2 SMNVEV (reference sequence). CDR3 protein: CASSSRTGWEQYF. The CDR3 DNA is TGTGCCAGCAGTTCCCGGACGGGGTGGGAGCAGTACTTC.

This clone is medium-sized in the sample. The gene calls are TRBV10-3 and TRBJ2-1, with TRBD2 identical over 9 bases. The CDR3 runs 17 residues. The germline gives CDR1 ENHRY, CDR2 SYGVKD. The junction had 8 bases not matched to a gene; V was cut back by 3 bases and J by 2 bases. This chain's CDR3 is CAISDGGRAAAYNEQFF. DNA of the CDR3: TGTGCCATCAGTGATGGCGGGAGGGCCGCAGCCTACAATGAGCAGTTCTTC.

CDR3 in amino acids: CASSQEEARIEQFF. In nucleotides, the CDR3 is TGCGCCAGCAGCCAAGAAGAGGCAAGGATAGAGCAGTTCTTC. The chain couples TRBV4-1 to TRBJ2-1; D ambiguous. Between the trimmed V and J ends, which lost 0 bases and 10 bases, there was a span of 13 bases. The CDR3 runs to 14 residues. Germline CDR1 reads MGHRA; CDR2 reads YSYEKL.

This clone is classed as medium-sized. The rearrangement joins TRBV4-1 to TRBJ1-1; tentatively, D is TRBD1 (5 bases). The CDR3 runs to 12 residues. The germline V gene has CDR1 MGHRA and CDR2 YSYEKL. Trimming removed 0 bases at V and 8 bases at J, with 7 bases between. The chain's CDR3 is CASSQDRQEAFF. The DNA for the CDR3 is TGCGCCAGCAGCCAAGATAGACAGGAAGCTTTCTTT.